A selection of T cell receptor beta chains follows, all from one sample in a study of T-cell memory formation after mild COVID-19. TCRdb called the 5' RACE reads again in MiXCR, with one record for every CDR3 protein. The sample lists just under 550,000 distinct CDR3 sequences, just over 20% occurring once. Sequencing input: PBMCs or a T cell subset sorted from them (not recorded which). These receptors were obtained from an adult woman who had mild COVID-19 (a few samples of this study predate the infection). Cell type and time point are not known. The CDR3 runs from the conserved cysteine through the conserved F or W. D genes are given only for firm matches. Clone size is given for some rows only: seen once, a few or many times, or a class if the clone is expanded.

TRBJ1-1 | NA | 13 | few | TRBV12-3/TRBV12-4 | CASSWVTPTEAFF | TGTGCCAGCAGTTGGGTGACACCCACTGAAGCTTTCTTT
TRBJ2-5 | NA | 12 | NA | TRBV2 | CASRSFSETQYF | TGTGCCAGCAGGTCATTTTCGGAGACCCAGTACTTC
TRBJ2-4 | NA | 15 | NA | TRBV9 | CASSRRGQGTNIQYF | TGTGCCAGCAGTCGTAGGGGCCAGGGCACGAACATTCAGTACTTC
TRBJ2-7 | TRBD1 | 15 | few | TRBV5-1 | CASSLRTGKGHEQYF | TGCGCCAGCAGCCTCCGGACAGGGAAGGGCCACGAGCAGTACTTC
TRBJ2-3 | NA | 16 | few | TRBV25-1 | CASSEVEQPRIGTQYF | TGTGCCAGCAGTGAAGTGGAACAGCCTCGGATAGGTACGCAGTATTTT
TRBJ2-7 | NA | 14 | few | TRBV4-3 | CASSQELGPYEQYF | TGCGCCAGCAGCCAAGAGCTAGGACCCTACGAGCAGTACTTC
TRBJ2-5 | NA | 12 | few | TRBV20-1 | CSAPTWGETQYF | TGCAGTGCCCCGACGTGGGGGGAGACCCAGTACTTC
TRBJ2-7 | TRBD2 | 15 | NA | TRBV4-2 | CASSQATSGGYEQYF | TGTGCCAGCAGCCAAGCGACTAGCGGGGGCTACGAGCAGTACTTC
TRBJ2-7 | NA | 13 | NA | TRBV15 | CATSRAWTAEQYF | TGTGCCACCAGCAGAGCTTGGACAGCCGAGCAGTACTTC
TRBJ1-1 | TRBD1 | 16 | few | TRBV12-3/TRBV12-4 | CASSSLPGQGAGEAFF | TGTGCCAGCAGTTCTTTGCCGGGACAGGGGGCTGGTGAAGCTTTCTTT
TRBJ1-1 | TRBD1 | 15 | NA | TRBV12-3/TRBV12-4 | CASSLGRAGGQSAFF | TGTGCCAGCAGTTTAGGGAGGGCAGGGGGACAATCAGCTTTCTTT
TRBJ2-7 | TRBD1 | 15 | NA | TRBV19 | CASGRDRGRGYEQYF | TGTGCCAGCGGACGGGACAGGGGGAGAGGCTACGAGCAGTACTTC
TRBJ2-2 | TRBD2 | 16 | NA | TRBV11-2 | CASSTRLAGSTGELFF | TGTGCCAGCAGCACGAGACTAGCGGGATCCACCGGGGAGCTGTTTTTT
TRBJ1-2 | TRBD1 | 11 | NA | TRBV30 | CAWDRDLGYTF | TGTGCCTGGGACAGGGATCTTGGCTACACCTTC
TRBJ2-3 | NA | 18 | few | TRBV7-9 | CASTPHLQGRKSTDTQYF | TGTGCCAGCACCCCACACCTGCAGGGGAGGAAAAGCACAGATACGCAGTATTTT
TRBJ1-2 | TRBD1 | 16 | NA | TRBV10-3 | CAISETGQEKLYGYTF | TGTGCCATCAGTGAAACCGGACAGGAAAAACTCTATGGCTACACCTTC
TRBJ2-3 | TRBD1 | 17 | NA | TRBV7-8 | CASSLAHRGRQADTQYF | TGTGCCAGCAGCTTAGCCCACAGGGGGAGACAAGCAGATACGCAGTATTTT
TRBJ2-7 | NA | 13 | NA | TRBV30 | CAWSQGGSYEQYF | TGTGCCTGGAGCCAGGGGGGCTCCTACGAGCAGTACTTC
TRBJ1-5 | NA | 12 | NA | TRBV12-3/TRBV12-4 | CASSFGAQPQHF | TGTGCCAGCAGTTTCGGTGCTCAGCCCCAGCATTTT
TRBJ1-2 | TRBD1 | 13 | few | TRBV6-5 | CASSYDGQGRYTF | TGTGCCAGCAGTTACGACGGACAGGGGCGCTACACCTTC
TRBJ2-5 | NA | 14 | few | TRBV19 | CASSRGWDQETQYF | TGTGCCAGTAGTCGGGGGTGGGACCAAGAGACCCAGTACTTC
TRBJ2-7 | NA | 15 | NA | TRBV9 | CASSVGGGRDYEQYF | TGTGCCAGCAGCGTAGGAGGGGGGCGCGACTACGAGCAGTACTTC
TRBJ1-6 | TRBD1 | 16 | NA | TRBV9 | CASSFTTGAGGSPLHF | TGTGCCAGCAGCTTTACCACAGGGGCTGGAGGTTCACCCCTCCACTTT
TRBJ1-4 | TRBD1 | 15 | many | TRBV5-5 | CASSTPRDSHEKLFF | TGTGCCAGCAGCACCCCACGGGACAGCCATGAAAAACTGTTTTTT
TRBJ2-3 | TRBD2 | 15 | NA | TRBV7-9 | CASSSQAGDTDTQYF | TGTGCCAGCAGCTCACAAGCGGGAGATACAGATACGCAGTATTTT
TRBJ2-3 | NA | 15 | NA | TRBV20-1 | CSASAYVLGTDTQYF | TGCAGTGCTAGCGCCTACGTACTCGGCACAGATACGCAGTATTTT
TRBJ1-1 | NA | 12 | NA | TRBV7-9 | CASSLTLGGPFF | TGTGCCAGCAGCTTAACCCTTGGGGGGCCGTTCTTT
TRBJ2-1 | TRBD1 | 15 | few | TRBV3-1 | CASSQTGTGPNEQFF | TGTGCCAGCAGCCAAACCGGGACAGGGCCCAATGAGCAGTTCTTC
TRBJ2-1 | TRBD2 | 16 | NA | TRBV3-1 | CASSQVLAGGRNEQFF | TGTGCCAGCAGCCAAGTACTAGCGGGAGGGAGGAATGAGCAGTTCTTC
TRBJ1-1 | NA | 13 | NA | TRBV7-2 | CASSSFRNTEAFF | TGTGCCAGCAGCTCTTTCCGTAACACTGAAGCTTTCTTT
TRBJ2-3 | TRBD2 | 14 | NA | TRBV20-1 | CSARPAGGVDTQYF | TGCAGTGCTAGACCAGCGGGAGGGGTGGATACGCAGTATTTT
TRBJ1-1 | NA | 16 | NA | TRBV2 | CASRVVPNWIDTEAFF | TGTGCCAGCAGGGTCGTCCCAAACTGGATAGACACTGAAGCTTTCTTT
TRBJ2-5 | NA | 14 | NA | TRBV12-3/TRBV12-4 | CASGSRGSQETQYF | TGTGCCAGCGGATCCCGGGGGTCTCAAGAGACCCAGTACTTC
TRBJ1-2 | TRBD1 | 17 | NA | TRBV6-6 | CASSYTPGQVFNYGYTF | TGTGCCAGCAGTTACACCCCCGGACAGGTCTTTAACTATGGCTACACCTTC
TRBJ2-5 | NA | 14 | few | TRBV5-1 | CASSFTGIQETQYF | TGCGCCAGCAGCTTTACAGGGATCCAAGAGACCCAGTACTTC
TRBJ2-7 | NA | 13 | few | TRBV2 | CASNPGGAYEQYF | TGTGCCAGCAACCCGGGTGGGGCCTACGAGCAGTACTTC
TRBJ1-1 | TRBD1 | 17 | NA | TRBV18 | CASSPPQTGLVNTEAFF | TGTGCCAGCTCACCACCTCAGACAGGGTTGGTGAACACTGAAGCTTTCTTT
TRBJ2-7 | TRBD2 | 11 | many | TRBV12-3/TRBV12-4 | CASRSSGEQYF | TGTGCCAGCAGATCTAGCGGGGAGCAGTACTTC
TRBJ2-7 | NA | 13 | few | TRBV28 | CASRPNGAFEQYF | TGTGCCAGCAGACCTAATGGGGCCTTTGAGCAGTACTTC
TRBJ1-1 | NA | 13 | NA | TRBV10-2 | CASSDNMNTEAFF | TGCGCCAGCAGTGACAATATGAACACTGAAGCTTTCTTT
TRBJ2-5 | TRBD2 | 16 | few | TRBV7-6 | CASSLGGGGAGETQYF | TGTGCCAGCAGCTTAGGTGGCGGGGGGGCCGGCGAGACCCAGTACTTC
TRBJ1-2 | NA | 15 | NA | TRBV29-1 | CSVERAGSANYGYTF | TGCAGCGTTGAACGGGCAGGGTCAGCGAACTATGGCTACACCTTC
TRBJ1-6 | NA | 16 | NA | TRBV3-1 | CASSPPLESYNSPLHF | TGTGCCAGCAGCCCCCCTTTGGAGTCCTATAATTCACCCCTCCACTTT
TRBJ1-2 | TRBD1 | 16 | NA | TRBV5-1 | CASSWGRGPDNYGYTF | TGCGCCAGCAGTTGGGGCAGGGGGCCCGATAACTATGGCTACACCTTC
TRBJ2-3 | NA | 14 | few | TRBV18 | CASSPLQVTDTQYF | TGTGCCAGCTCACCACTCCAGGTCACAGATACGCAGTATTTT
TRBJ2-7 | NA | 12 | few | TRBV7-2 | CASSYGWDEQYF | TGTGCCAGCAGCTACGGCTGGGACGAGCAGTACTTC
TRBJ2-2 | NA | 17 | NA | TRBV27 | CASKTSLQGSPAGELFF | TGTGCCAGCAAGACTTCTCTGCAGGGGTCTCCGGCCGGGGAGCTGTTTTTT
TRBJ2-1 | NA | 14 | few | TRBV6-2/TRBV6-3 | CASSYSSGRAKQFF | TGTGCCAGCAGTTACTCCTCGGGCCGGGCAAAGCAGTTCTTC
TRBJ2-2 | TRBD2 | 17 | NA | TRBV4-1 | CASSGLAGGPDTGELFF | TGCGCCAGCTCGGGACTAGCGGGGGGGCCGGACACCGGGGAGCTGTTTTTT
TRBJ2-1 | NA | 14 | NA | TRBV10-3 | CAISPKGAYNEQFF | TGTGCCATCAGTCCAAAGGGAGCCTACAATGAGCAGTTCTTC